The clone carrying this TCR beta chain was observed once. Its antigen is unidentified. A far larger clone lies a single base away; this is likely a read error. Without the conserved terminal phenylalanine or tryptophan, this CDR3 likely stems from a read error. This sample is part of a study of molecular identifiers for immune sequencing clone quantification. TCRdb passed the PCR reads through MiXCR, listing each CDR3 protein once. This sample has about 320,000 distinct CDR3 sequences, with under 25% found just once. V was shortened by 5 bases and J by 2 bases, with 10 bases between the two germline ends. The CDR3 totals 13 residues. CDR1 and CDR2 from the germline V gene are MDHEN and SYDVKM. General observations from the study: Whereas clones above 20 RNA copies held under 1% of naive-cell molecules, they held over 99% of effector molecules.

The sample was naive CD8+ T cells from blood, with Jurkat cell RNA spiked in. This sample's subset: FACS-sorted CD8+CD4-CCR7+CD45RA+ naive T cells. This receptor was obtained from a human donor in good health. Some libraries in this study had Jurkat cell RNA spiked in. The chain couples TRBV28 to TRBJ2-7; D is ambiguous. The CDR3: CASSPRGAYEQYL. In DNA, the CDR3 is TGTGCCAGCAGTCCGCGAGGCGCCTACGAGCAGTACCTC.